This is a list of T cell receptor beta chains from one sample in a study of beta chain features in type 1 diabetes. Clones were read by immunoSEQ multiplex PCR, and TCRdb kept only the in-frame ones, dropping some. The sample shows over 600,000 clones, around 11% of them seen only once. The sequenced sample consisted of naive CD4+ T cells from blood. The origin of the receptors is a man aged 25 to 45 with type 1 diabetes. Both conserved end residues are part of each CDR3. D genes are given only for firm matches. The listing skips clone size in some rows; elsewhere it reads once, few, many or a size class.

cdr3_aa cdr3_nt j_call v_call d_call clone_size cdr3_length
CASSYSGTESGYTF TGTGCCAGCAGTTACTCCGGGACTGAGAGCGGCTACACCTTC TRBJ1-2 TRBV28 NA NA 14
CASSETLVSYEQYF TGTGCCAGCAGCGAGACACTCGTCTCCTACGAGCAGTACTTC TRBJ2-7 TRBV6-1 NA NA 14
CASSEGLSLQYF TGTGCCAGCAGTGAAGGATTGAGTTTGCAGTATTTT TRBJ2-3 TRBV2 NA NA 12
CASSSDRGNTGELFF TGTGCCAGCAGCAGCGACCGGGGAAACACCGGGGAGCTGTTTTTT TRBJ2-2 TRBV7-9 NA few 15
CASTWTDSNQPQHF TGTGCCAGCACCTGGACAGATAGCAATCAGCCCCAGCATTTT TRBJ1-5 TRBV6-6 NA NA 14
CASSVEVRVYSGANVLTF TGTGCCAGCAGCGTAGAAGTCAGGGTTTACTCTGGGGCCAACGTCCTGACTTTC TRBJ2-6 TRBV9 NA NA 18
CASSASITGAGGEKLFF TGTGCCAGCAGTGCCTCTATAACAGGGGCGGGAGGGGAAAAACTGTTTTTT TRBJ1-4 TRBV6-1 TRBD1 NA 17
CASATAGGLYGYTF TGTGCCAGCGCGACGGCAGGGGGCCTCTATGGCTACACCTTC TRBJ1-2 TRBV7-2 TRBD1 NA 14
CASSSLARIRGNEQFF TGTGCCAGCAGCTCATTGGCTCGTATCCGGGGCAATGAGCAGTTCTTC TRBJ2-1 TRBV7-2 NA few 16
CASSNTGEGQPQHF TGTGCCAGCAGCAACACAGGGGAGGGTCAGCCCCAGCATTTT TRBJ1-5 TRBV9 TRBD1 few 14
CASSSGTPGNTIYF TGTGCCAGCAGCTCCGGGACGCCAGGAAACACCATATATTTT TRBJ1-3 TRBV5-4 NA NA 14
CASSAWTGAGTGELFF TGTGCCAGCAGTGCTTGGACAGGGGCCGGCACCGGGGAGCTGTTTTTT TRBJ2-2 TRBV25-1 TRBD1 few 16
CASSGFEQETQYF TGTGCCAGCAGCGGGTTCGAGCAAGAGACCCAGTACTTC TRBJ2-5 TRBV5-6 NA few 13
CASSPNTYQETQYF TGTGCCAGCAGCCCGAATACGTACCAAGAGACCCAGTACTTC TRBJ2-5 TRBV28 NA NA 14
CSVRTSGDEQYF TGCAGCGTAAGGACTAGCGGGGACGAGCAGTACTTC TRBJ2-7 TRBV29-1 TRBD2 few 12
CADRGGTDTQYF TGTGCGGATCGGGGGGGGACAGATACGCAGTATTTT TRBJ2-3 TRBV7-9 TRBD2 NA 12
CATTLGQLTYNEQFF TGTGCCACCACACTCGGACAGCTCACCTACAATGAGCAGTTCTTC TRBJ2-1 TRBV15 NA NA 15
CASSANRDSYEQYF TGTGCCAGCAGCGCAAACAGGGATTCCTACGAGCAGTACTTC TRBJ2-7 TRBV5-6 NA few 14
CASSIAGQGEYNEQFF TGTGCCAGTAGTATCGCTGGACAGGGGGAATACAATGAGCAGTTCTTC TRBJ2-1 TRBV19 TRBD1 NA 16
CASSPTGTEGTDTQYF TGTGCCAGCAGTCCTACCGGGACAGAGGGTACAGATACGCAGTATTTT TRBJ2-3 TRBV7-9 TRBD1 NA 16
CASSQVPQGVVPTEQYF TGCGCCAGCAGCCAAGTTCCCCAGGGGGTGGTCCCAACCGAGCAGTACTTC TRBJ2-7 TRBV4-3 TRBD1 NA 17
CASSHQGITDTQYF TGCGCCAGCAGCCATCAGGGGATTACAGATACGCAGTATTTT TRBJ2-3 TRBV4-1 NA NA 14